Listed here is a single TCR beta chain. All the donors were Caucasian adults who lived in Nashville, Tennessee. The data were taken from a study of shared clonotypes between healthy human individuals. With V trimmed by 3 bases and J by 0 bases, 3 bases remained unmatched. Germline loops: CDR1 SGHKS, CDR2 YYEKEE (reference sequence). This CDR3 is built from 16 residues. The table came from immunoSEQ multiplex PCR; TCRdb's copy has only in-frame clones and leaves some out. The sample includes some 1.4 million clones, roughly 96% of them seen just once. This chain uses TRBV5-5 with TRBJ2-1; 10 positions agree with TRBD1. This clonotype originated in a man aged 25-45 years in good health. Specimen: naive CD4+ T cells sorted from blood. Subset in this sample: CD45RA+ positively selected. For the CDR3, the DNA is TGTGCCAGCAGCTCAGGACAGGGGGGCTCCTACAATGAGCAGTTCTTC. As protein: CASSSGQGGSYNEQFF.